Following are 30 T cell receptor beta chains from one sample sequenced in a study of T-cell reconstitution after alpha-beta-depleted transplantation in children. Unique molecular identifiers were built into the TCRbeta library. TCRdb re-analysed the PCR reads in MiXCR, keeping a single row per CDR3 protein. The top ten hold 1.1% of the sample, which has 640,000 or so distinct CDR3 sequences, approximately 15% seen once. The input for sequencing was PBMCs from the stem cell graft donor, taken from the stem cell graft. The receptors stem from a human donor who donated a stem cell graft to a child with acute myeloid leukemia.

This sequence joins TRBV7-2 and TRBJ1-1; D not resolved. Germline CDR1 is SGHTA and CDR2 is FQGNSA. The V and J ends lost 3 bases and 11 bases respectively, with 13 bases between them. The CDR3 length is 12 residues. The CDR3: CASSFGPLEAFF. DNA for the CDR3: TGTGCCAGCAGCTTCGGGCCCCTCGAGGCTTTCTTT.

This clonotype occurred many times. The chain employs TRBV20-1 and TRBJ2-2, with 7 bases fitting TRBD1. Germline CDR1 is DFQATT and CDR2 is SNEGSKA (reference sequence). This CDR3 is 15 amino acids long. Losses at the gene ends were 6 bases for V and 6 bases for J; bases not matched to a gene: 13. CDR3 in amino acids: CSAGVGTEGPGELFF. The CDR3 DNA reads TGCAGTGCCGGGGTGGGGACAGAGGGCCCCGGGGAGCTGTTTTTT.

This clonotype has a count of ten or more. V and J are TRBV20-1 and TRBJ2-3, with 10 bases lining up with TRBD2. The CDR3 extends over 17 amino acids. V was clipped by 7 bases and J by 0 bases; unmatched bases: 13. The germline gives CDR1 DFQATT, CDR2 SNEGSKA (reference sequence). The CDR3, as DNA: TGCAGTGTTAGGGGTAGCGGGGGGAGTTTTAGCACAGATACGCAGTATTTT. It yields the protein CSVRGSGGSFSTDTQYF.

The gene calls are TRBV5-1 and TRBJ1-1, with a possible D match to TRBD1 (5 bases). The CDR3 extends over 12 amino acids. CDR1 is SGHRS and CDR2 is YFSETQ in the germline V gene. The V and J ends lost 4 bases and 7 bases respectively, with 11 bases between them. CDR3 DNA sequence: TGCGCCAGCAGCCCGCCGGGGGATGAAGCTTTCTTT. The encoded protein is CASSPPGDEAFF. Full variable domain (rest looked up from reference TRBV5-1 and TRBJ1-1): KAGVTQTPRYLIKTRGQQVTLSCSPISGHRSVSWYQQTPGQGLQFLFEYFSETQRNKGNFPGRFSGRQFSNSRSEMNVSTLELGDSALYLCASSPPGDEAFFGQGTRLTVV.

The chain recombines TRBV12-3 or TRBV12-4 with TRBJ1-4; D perhaps matches TRBD1 (5 bases). The V gene lost 5 bases and the J gene lost 7 bases, with 17 bases spanning the gap. The CDR3 contains 15 residues. DNA for the CDR3: TGTGCCAGCAGTAATACAGGTCGTAATGGTGAAAAACTGTTTTTT. Translation: CASSNTGRNGEKLFF.

Notes on this clonotype: Because the CDR3 is missing its conserved closing phenylalanine or tryptophan, this is likely a read error. This sequence joins TRBV7-9 and TRBJ1-1, with D hard to call. The germline V gene encodes CDR1 SEHNR and CDR2 FQNEAQ (reference sequence). The CDR3 sequence is 13 residues long. Between the trimmed V and J ends, which lost 5 bases and 1 base, there was a span of 8 bases. This chain's CDR3 is CASSVTENTEAFL. The CDR3 region has the DNA TGTGCCAGCAGCGTCACGGAGAACACTGAAGCTTTCCTT.

This clonotype was counted ten times or more. V usage is TRBV9 and J usage is TRBJ2-3; D not certain. Germline lookup yields CDR1 SGDLS and CDR2 YYNGEE. The CDR3 is 15 residues long. V lost 3 bases, J lost 2 bases, and 13 bases lay in between. This chain's CDR3 is CASSAEGHPTDTQYF. Written as DNA, the CDR3 is TGTGCCAGCAGCGCCGAAGGCCACCCCACAGATACGCAGTATTTT.

This clonotype appeared many times. The chain combines TRBV5-6 with TRBJ2-3, with TRBD2 identical over 11 bases. Germline CDR1 reads SGHDT; CDR2 reads YYEEEE. V lost 6 bases and J lost 6; bases outside the gene matches: 6. The CDR3 length is 14 residues. For the CDR3, the DNA is TGTGCCAGCAACCTAGCGGGGGGCCCCGATACGCAGTATTTT. Residues: CASNLAGGPDTQYF.

This clonotype was counted many times. The chain employs TRBV20-1 and TRBJ2-5, with D tentatively TRBD1 (6 bases). Germline V CDR1 and CDR2: DFQATT, SNEGSKA (reference sequence). This CDR3 contains 12 residues. Trimming pared 5 bases from V and 5 bases from J, leaving 12 bases between. DNA for the CDR3: TGCAGTGCTGTCCTAAGGGGGGAGACCCAGTACTTC. Translated: CSAVLRGETQYF.

The chain recombines TRBV5-4 with TRBJ2-7; 7 bases are a match to TRBD2. Germline CDR1 SGHNT, CDR2 YYREEE (reference sequence). The CDR3 runs 14 residues. Trimming removed 4 bases from V and 5 bases from J; junction bases left unmatched: 9. CDR3 loop: CASSPGGWENEQYV. CDR3 nucleotide sequence: TGTGCCAGCAGCCCGGGGGGTTGGGAAAACGAGCAGTACGTC.

In this sample, this clonotype turned up a few times. CDR3 in DNA: TGCAGTGCTAGTTTGAGATGGGGGAATCAGCCCCAGCATTTT. Its protein is CSASLRWGNQPQHF. The gene calls are TRBV20-1 and TRBJ1-5, with D tentatively TRBD1 (5 bases). V lost 3 bases to trimming and J lost 4 bases, with 13 bases between them. This CDR3 region has 14 residues. Germline V gives CDR1 DFQATT, CDR2 SNEGSKA (reference sequence).

On this clonotype: A read error is possible here, since a much larger clone lies one base away. V gene TRBV20-1 combines with J gene TRBJ1-1, with 7 nucleotides matching TRBD1. V shed 6 bases, J shed 2 bases, and the junction held 12 bases outside the gene matches. Germline CDR1 reads DFQATT; CDR2 reads SNEGSKA (reference sequence). The CDR3 has 15 residues. The CDR3 loop reads CSAGIPGQHNTEAFF. The DNA of the CDR3 is TGCAGTGCCGGGATTCCGGGACAGCATAACACTGAAGCTTTCTTT.

This rearrangement joins TRBV7-3 to TRBJ2-4, with D possibly TRBD2 on 7 matching bases. The CDR3 runs to 15 residues. Germline-derived CDR1 and CDR2 are SGHTA and FQGTGA. V shed 1 base and J shed 7 bases, with 14 bases lying between them. The CDR3 bases are TGTGCCAGCAGCTTAAGTGGGGGGGCCTTGAACATTCAGTACTTC. Translating gives CASSLSGGALNIQYF.

At least ten counts were recorded for this clonotype. This chain links TRBV20-1 with TRBJ2-3, with D perhaps matching TRBD2 (6 bases). The germline V gene encodes CDR1 DFQATT and CDR2 SNEGSKA (reference sequence). The CDR3 is 11 amino acids. Trimming took off 3 bases at V and 7 bases at J, with 8 bases between the two ends. The CDR3, as DNA: TGCAGTGCTAGGGGGAGGAATACGCAGTATTTT. It translates to CSARGRNTQYF.

With regard to this clonotype: A much bigger clone sits one base away, suggesting this may be a read error. The chain recombines TRBV20-1 with TRBJ2-7, with D perhaps matching TRBD1 (6 bases). Germline lookup yields CDR1 DFQATT and CDR2 SNEGSKA (reference sequence). There are 13 residues in the CDR3. This CDR3 reads CSARDDRSYEHYV. The CDR3 DNA is TGCAGTGCTAGAGATGACAGGTCCTACGAGCATTACGTC.

This clonotype came up many times. The chain couples TRBV27 to TRBJ2-3; D gene unclear. Trimming pared 6 bases from V and 0 bases from J, leaving 10 bases between. This CDR3 has 14 amino acids. CDR1 and CDR2 (germline): MNHEY, SMNVEV (reference sequence). The CDR3 loop reads CASSSWDSTDTQYF. DNA of the CDR3: TGTGCCAGCAGCAGCTGGGATAGCACAGATACGCAGTATTTT.

This clonotype was seen at least ten times. This rearrangement joins TRBV20-1 to TRBJ1-1; maybe TRBD1 (5 bases). Trimming pared 6 bases from V and 1 base from J, leaving 15 bases between. This CDR3 has 14 residues. The germline gives CDR1 DFQATT, CDR2 SNEGSKA (reference sequence). The DNA of the CDR3 is TGCAGTGCCCCCAAGAGGGGACCGAACACTGAAGCTTTCTTT. Protein product: CSAPKRGPNTEAFF.

This clonotype has a count of ten or more. V and J are TRBV20-1 and TRBJ1-4; 9 bases fit TRBD1. Germline-derived CDR1 and CDR2 are DFQATT and SNEGSKA (reference sequence). The CDR3 consists of 16 residues. V lost 6 bases to trimming and J lost 3 bases; unmatched junction nucleotides: 11. The CDR3 region has the DNA TGCAGTGCCCATCAGGGACAGGGCACATCTAATGAAAAACTGTTTTTT. Its translation: CSAHQGQGTSNEKLFF.

This clonotype was recorded a few times. The J gene is TRBJ1-2, the V gene TRBV7-9; D unresolved. Germline values: CDR1 SEHNR, CDR2 FQNEAQ (reference sequence). The CDR3 covers 14 residues. V lost 2 bases and J lost 7, with 14 bases in between. The CDR3 protein is CASSLIGHGVGYTF. Here the CDR3 DNA reads TGTGCCAGCAGCTTAATCGGGCACGGGGTTGGCTACACCTTC.

The genes are TRBV7-6 and TRBJ2-7, with 9 bases identical to TRBD1. The CDR3 contains 17 residues. Germline V gene lookup returns CDR1 SGHVS and CDR2 FNYEAQ. The trim removed 8 bases at V and 4 bases at J, leaving 18 bases unmatched. CDR3 nucleotide sequence: TGTGCCAGCTCCCCCACAGGGGGCTCCACCAGATTATACGAGCAGTACGTC. Its protein is CASSPTGGSTRLYEQYV.

In its sample, this clonotype was seen many times. V usage is TRBV10-2 and J usage is TRBJ2-5; 8 nucleotides agree with TRBD2. Germline trimming cut 6 bases from V and 5 bases from J; bases unmatched to any gene: 5. Germline CDR1 and CDR2: WSHSY and SAAADI. This CDR3 region has 13 residues. As DNA, the CDR3 is TGCGCCAGCAGCGGGACTAGAAGGGAGACCCAGTACTTC. Protein product: CASSGTRRETQYF.

The sample holds a few counts of this clonotype. The rearrangement uses TRBV20-1 and TRBJ1-4; possibly TRBD1 for D (5 bases). CDR3 length: 14 amino acids. Trimming removed 4 bases from V and 6 bases from J, with 15 bases in between. Germline V gives CDR1 DFQATT, CDR2 SNEGSKA (reference sequence). CDR3 in amino acids: CSANQGAEDEKLFF. The CDR3 DNA follows: TGCAGTGCTAACCAGGGAGCGGAGGATGAAAAACTGTTTTTT.

Turning to this clonotype: This may be a read error, as it is one base from a much larger clone. This chain uses TRBV12-3 or TRBV12-4 with TRBJ1-2; perhaps TRBD1 as D (5 bases). V gave up 4 bases and J gave up 5 bases, with 11 bases separating them. This CDR3 comprises 13 residues. CDR3 coding DNA: TGTGCCAGCAGTTCGGGACTGCTATATGGCTACACCTTC. It is translated as CASSSGLLYGYTF.

This clonotype has a count of ten or more. The J gene is TRBJ1-6, the V gene TRBV5-6, with D possibly TRBD1 on 5 matching bases. This CDR3 region has 15 residues. V was clipped by 4 bases and J by 10 bases, with 18 bases between them. CDR1 and CDR2 (germline): SGHDT, YYEEEE. The CDR3 DNA follows: TGTGCCAGCAGCACTCCTAGGGGTCGGGTCTCACCCCTCCACTTT. It specifies CASSTPRGRVSPLHF.

This clonotype turned up a few times. J is TRBJ1-1 and V is TRBV29-1, with D hard to call. This CDR3 contains 10 residues. Trimming took off 4 bases at V and 8 bases at J, with 8 bases between the two ends. The germline V gene has CDR1 SQVTM and CDR2 ANQGSEA. CDR3 bases: TGCAGCGTTGTGGTGTCGGAAGCTTTCTTT. Its protein product is CSVVVSEAFF.

The rearrangement joins TRBV7-2 to TRBJ2-7; a weak D match, TRBD1 (6 bases). The CDR3 totals 15 residues. Per the germline V gene, CDR1 is SGHTA and CDR2 is FQGNSA. V lost 1 base and J lost 2, with 12 bases in between. The CDR3 bases are TGTGCCAGCAGCTTAGAGGAGGCAGGGGCCTACGAGCAGTACTTC. This encodes CASSLEEAGAYEQYF.

This clonotype was seen many times. The chain employs TRBV6-5 and TRBJ2-3; the D gene is possibly TRBD2 (6 bases). The V gene lost 3 bases and the J gene lost 0 bases, with 16 bases spanning the gap. Germline CDR1 MNHEY, CDR2 SVGAGI. This CDR3 is built from 17 residues. CDR3 amino acids: CASSYAPAGGSTDTQYF. CDR3 nucleotide sequence: TGTGCCAGCAGTTATGCCCCGGCCGGGGGTAGCACAGATACGCAGTATTTT.

This clonotype was counted many times. This chain uses TRBV29-1 with TRBJ2-1; possible D gene TRBD2, 6 bases. Germline V CDR1 and CDR2: SQVTM, ANQGSEA. Deletions cut 7 bases from V and 9 bases from J, with 13 bases between. This CDR3 has 11 amino acids. The CDR3 DNA reads as TGCAGCGATAGCCAGGGAGGTGAGCAGTTCTTC. Translated: CSDSQGGEQFF.

This clonotype showed up many times. The V call is TRBV7-2, the J call TRBJ2-7; 7 nucleotides align to TRBD2. The CDR3 runs to 16 residues. CDR1 is SGHTA, CDR2 FQGNSA, per germline. With V trimmed by 1 base and J by 3 bases, 9 bases remained unmatched. CDR3 DNA sequence: TGTGCCAGCAGCTTAGTTAGGGAGGGGAATTTCTACGAGCAGTACTTC. This codes for CASSLVREGNFYEQYF.

This clonotype was observed many times. The V and J genes are TRBV4-3 and TRBJ1-4, with D possibly matching TRBD1 (5 bases). This CDR3 is 15 amino acids long. V lost 4 bases, J lost 5 bases, and 14 bases lay in between. The germline V gene has CDR1 LGHNA and CDR2 YSLEER. The CDR3 bases are TGCGCCAGCAGCCTCACATTGGGACGCAATGAAAAACTGTTTTTT. Amino acids: CASSLTLGRNEKLFF.